The sequence of this TCR beta chain was determined in a study of graft-versus-host responses after intestinal transplantation. Deletions cut 4 bases from V and 1 base from J, with 7 bases between. Germline V gene lookup returns CDR1 MNHEY and CDR2 SVGAGI. This CDR3 is built from 13 residues. Method: immunoSEQ multiplex PCR; TCRdb's copy keeps in-frame clones and lacks some. The table shows about 86,000 clones, with about nine tenths occurring only once. For this clone: Its antigen is as yet unknown.

The chain links TRBV6-5 to TRBJ1-1; the D gene is possibly TRBD1 (6 bases). The sequence was obtained from a human donor who was the organ donor for an intestinal transplant. The specimen was unstimulated CD4+ T cells sorted from spleen or lymph node cells, collected before transplant. CDR3 sequence (DNA): TGTGCCAGCAGTTGGACAGAGAACACTGAAGCTTTCTTT. Its protein product is CASSWTENTEAFF.